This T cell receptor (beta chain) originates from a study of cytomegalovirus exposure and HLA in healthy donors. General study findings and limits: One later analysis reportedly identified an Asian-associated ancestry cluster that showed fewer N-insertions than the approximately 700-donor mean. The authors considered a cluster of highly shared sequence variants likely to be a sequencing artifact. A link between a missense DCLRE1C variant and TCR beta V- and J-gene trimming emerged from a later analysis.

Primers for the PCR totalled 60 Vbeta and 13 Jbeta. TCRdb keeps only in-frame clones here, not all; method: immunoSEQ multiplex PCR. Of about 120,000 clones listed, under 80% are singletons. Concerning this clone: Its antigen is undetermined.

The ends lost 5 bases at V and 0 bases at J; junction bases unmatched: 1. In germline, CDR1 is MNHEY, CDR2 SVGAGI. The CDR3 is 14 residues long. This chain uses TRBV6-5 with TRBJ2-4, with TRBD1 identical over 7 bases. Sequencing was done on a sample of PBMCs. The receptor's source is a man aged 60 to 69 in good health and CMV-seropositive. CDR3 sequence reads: CASSRQGAKNIQYF. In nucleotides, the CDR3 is TGTGCCAGCAGTCGACAGGGAGCCAAAAACATTCAGTACTTC.